This T cell receptor beta chain was retrieved from a study of T cell repertoires in cytomegalovirus infection. MiXCR was run by TCRdb on the reads, yielding one entry per CDR3 protein. This table has a few hundred thousand distinct CDR3 sequences, about a sixth appearing once. This clonotype occurred many times. The sample was PBMCs. The sequence was obtained from a human donor in good health (CMV status not recorded). Some clones in this sample may be carry-over from other donors' samples.

CDR3 loop: CASTRQGDTEAFF. CDR3 coding DNA: TGTGCCAGCACAAGACAGGGAGACACTGAAGCTTTCTTT. V and J are TRBV7-6 and TRBJ1-1; 7 bases are shared with TRBD1. Germline loops: CDR1 SGHVS, CDR2 FNYEAQ. The junction had 5 bases not matched to a gene; V was cut back by 7 bases and J by 3 bases. This CDR3 is 13 amino acids long.